Below, one T cell receptor (beta chain) is given with its context. This specimen comes from a study of early stage breast cancer tumors. Study-wide background: Around 10-fold was the mean read coverage per sample.

The CDR3 runs to 14 residues. Data came from immunoSEQ multiplex PCR; TCRdb stores just in-frame clones and leaves some out. This table holds just over 70,000 clones, 65% to 80% found once. The chain employs TRBV21-1 and TRBJ2-7. TRBV21-1 is designated a pseudogene. Sequenced material: blood. The sequence was collected from a person aged 55 to 75 with breast cancer. The CDR3 region has the DNA TGTGCCAGCATCCAAGGGCCCCGTTCTGCCGAGCAGTACTTC. Translation: CASIQGPRSAEQYF.